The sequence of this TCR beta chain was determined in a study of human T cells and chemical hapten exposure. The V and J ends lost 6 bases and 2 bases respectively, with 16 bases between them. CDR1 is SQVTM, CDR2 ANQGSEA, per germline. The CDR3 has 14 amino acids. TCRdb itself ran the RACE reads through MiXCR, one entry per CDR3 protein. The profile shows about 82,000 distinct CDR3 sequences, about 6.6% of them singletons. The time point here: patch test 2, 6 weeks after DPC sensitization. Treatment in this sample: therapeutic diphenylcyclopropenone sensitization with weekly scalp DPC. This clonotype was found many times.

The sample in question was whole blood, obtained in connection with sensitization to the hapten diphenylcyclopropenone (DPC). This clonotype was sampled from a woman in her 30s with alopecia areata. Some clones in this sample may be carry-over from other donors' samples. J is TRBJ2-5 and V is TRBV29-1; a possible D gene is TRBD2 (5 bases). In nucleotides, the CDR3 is TGCAGCGTATGGACTGTAGGAGCACAAGAGACCCAGTACTTC. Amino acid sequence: CSVWTVGAQETQYF. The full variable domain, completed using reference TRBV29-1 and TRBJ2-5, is SAVISQKPSRDICQRGTSLTIQCQVDSQVTMMFWYRQQPGQSLTLIATANQGSEATYESGFVIDKFPISRPNLTFSTLTVSNMSPEDSSIYLCSVWTVGAQETQYFGPGTRLLVL.